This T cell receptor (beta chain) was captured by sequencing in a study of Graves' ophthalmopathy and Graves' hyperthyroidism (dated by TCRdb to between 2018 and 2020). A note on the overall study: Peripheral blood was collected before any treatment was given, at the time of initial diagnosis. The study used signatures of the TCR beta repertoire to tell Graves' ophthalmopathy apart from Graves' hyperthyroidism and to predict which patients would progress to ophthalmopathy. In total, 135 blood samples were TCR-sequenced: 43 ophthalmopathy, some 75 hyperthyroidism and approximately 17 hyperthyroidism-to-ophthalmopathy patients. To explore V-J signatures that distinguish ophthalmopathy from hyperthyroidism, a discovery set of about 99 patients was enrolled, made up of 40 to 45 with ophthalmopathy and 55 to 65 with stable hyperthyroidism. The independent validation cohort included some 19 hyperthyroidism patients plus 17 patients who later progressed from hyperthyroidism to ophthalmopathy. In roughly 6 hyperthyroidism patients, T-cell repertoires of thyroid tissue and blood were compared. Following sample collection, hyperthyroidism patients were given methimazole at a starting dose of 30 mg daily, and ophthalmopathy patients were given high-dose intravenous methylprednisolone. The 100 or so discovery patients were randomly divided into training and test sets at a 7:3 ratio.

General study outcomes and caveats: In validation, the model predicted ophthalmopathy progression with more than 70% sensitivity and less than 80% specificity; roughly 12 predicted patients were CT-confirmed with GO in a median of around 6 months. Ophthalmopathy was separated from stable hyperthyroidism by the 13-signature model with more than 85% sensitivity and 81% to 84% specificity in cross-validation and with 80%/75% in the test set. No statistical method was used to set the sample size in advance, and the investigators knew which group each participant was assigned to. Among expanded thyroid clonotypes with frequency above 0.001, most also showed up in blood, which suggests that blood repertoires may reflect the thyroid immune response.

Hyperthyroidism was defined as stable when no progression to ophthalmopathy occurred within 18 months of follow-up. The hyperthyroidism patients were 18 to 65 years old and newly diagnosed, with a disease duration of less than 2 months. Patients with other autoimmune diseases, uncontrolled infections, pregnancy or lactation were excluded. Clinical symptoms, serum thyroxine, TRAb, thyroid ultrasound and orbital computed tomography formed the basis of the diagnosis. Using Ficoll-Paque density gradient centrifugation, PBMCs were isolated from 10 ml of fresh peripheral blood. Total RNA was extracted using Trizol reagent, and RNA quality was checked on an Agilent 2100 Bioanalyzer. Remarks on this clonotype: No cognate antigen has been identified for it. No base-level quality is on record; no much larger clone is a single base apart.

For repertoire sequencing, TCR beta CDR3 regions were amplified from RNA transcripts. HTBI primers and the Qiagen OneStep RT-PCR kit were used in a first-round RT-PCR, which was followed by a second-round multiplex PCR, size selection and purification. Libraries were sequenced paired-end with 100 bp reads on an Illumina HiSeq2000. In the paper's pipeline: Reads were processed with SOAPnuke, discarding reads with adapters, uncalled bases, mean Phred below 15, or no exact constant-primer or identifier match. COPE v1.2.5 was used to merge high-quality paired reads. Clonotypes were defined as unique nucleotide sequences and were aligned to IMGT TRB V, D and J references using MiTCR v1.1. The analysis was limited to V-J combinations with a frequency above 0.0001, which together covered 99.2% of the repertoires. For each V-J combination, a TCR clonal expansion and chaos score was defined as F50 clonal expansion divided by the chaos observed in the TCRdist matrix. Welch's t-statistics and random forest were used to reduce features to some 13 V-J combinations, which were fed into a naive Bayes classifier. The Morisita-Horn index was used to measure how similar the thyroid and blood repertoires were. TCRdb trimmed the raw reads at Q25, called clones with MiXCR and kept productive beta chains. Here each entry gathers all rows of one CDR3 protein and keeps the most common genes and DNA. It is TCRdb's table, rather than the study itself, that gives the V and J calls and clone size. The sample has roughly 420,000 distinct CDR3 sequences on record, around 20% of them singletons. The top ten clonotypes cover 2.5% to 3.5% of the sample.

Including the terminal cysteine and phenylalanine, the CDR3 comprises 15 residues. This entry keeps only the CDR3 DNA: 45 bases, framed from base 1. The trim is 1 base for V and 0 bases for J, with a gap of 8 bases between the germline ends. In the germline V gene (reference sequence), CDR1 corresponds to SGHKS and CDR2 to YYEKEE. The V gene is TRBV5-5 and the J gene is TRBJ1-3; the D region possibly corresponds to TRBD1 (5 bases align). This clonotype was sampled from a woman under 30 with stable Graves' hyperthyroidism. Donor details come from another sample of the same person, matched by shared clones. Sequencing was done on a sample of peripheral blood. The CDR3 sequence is CASSLWQGSGNTIYF. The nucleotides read TGTGCCAGCAGCTTGTGGCAGGGCTCTGGAAACACCATATATTTT. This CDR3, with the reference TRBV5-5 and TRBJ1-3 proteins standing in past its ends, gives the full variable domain DAGVTQSPTHLIKTRGQQVTLRCSPISGHKSVSWYQQVLGQGPQFIFQYYEKEERGRGNFPDRFSARQFPNYSSELNVNALLLGDSALYLCASSLWQGSGNTIYFGEGSWLTVV.